These T cell receptor beta chains were read from a single sample in a study of T cell responses to AZD1222 COVID-19 vaccine. Clones were read by immunoSEQ multiplex PCR, and TCRdb kept only the in-frame ones, dropping some. The sample carries tens of thousands of clones, 90% recorded once. This specimen was peripheral blood, taken 28 days after the second AZD1222 dose. All receptors derive from an adult who received the AZD1222 COVID-19 vaccine. Both conserved end residues are part of each CDR3. Fields, in order: V gene, J gene, CDR3 protein.

V: TRBV19
J: TRBJ1-1
CDR3: CASISPTGRTGTSEAFF

V: TRBV7-9
J: TRBJ1-5
CDR3: CASSFEGQGYNQPQHF

V: TRBV2
J: TRBJ1-1
CDR3: CASSEQTMNTEAFF

V: TRBV7-6
J: TRBJ2-7
CDR3: CASSLVRDRSYEQYF

V: TRBV28
J: TRBJ2-3
CDR3: CASSLIGGQGTDTQYF

V: TRBV30
J: TRBJ1-5
CDR3: CAWSGQGNQPQHF

V: TRBV27
J: TRBJ2-7
CDR3: CASSPKVGPRNEQYF

V: TRBV11-2
J: TRBJ1-3
CDR3: CASSPGRSGNTIYF

V: TRBV11-2
J: TRBJ2-4
CDR3: CASSSQDWTSGRNIQYF

V: TRBV27
J: TRBJ1-2
CDR3: CATHTGNWGYTF

V: TRBV30
J: TRBJ1-1
CDR3: CAWSVKKWRATNTEAFF

V: TRBV30
J: TRBJ2-7
CDR3: CASTGGASYEQYF

V: TRBV12-3/TRBV12-4
J: TRBJ2-2
CDR3: CASSTRTDGELFF

V: TRBV5-1
J: TRBJ2-7
CDR3: CASSLYEGSEQYF

V: TRBV19
J: TRBJ1-5
CDR3: CASSIRGEGQPQHF

V: TRBV30
J: TRBJ1-1
CDR3: CAWSVVGNTEAFF

V: TRBV7-8
J: TRBJ2-3
CDR3: CASSSLAGGHDTQYF

V: TRBV18
J: TRBJ1-1
CDR3: CASSPQDNTEAFF

V: TRBV19
J: TRBJ2-3
CDR3: CASMPSGGPDTQYF

V: TRBV30
J: TRBJ1-1
CDR3: CAWSWGGTEAFF

V: TRBV25-1
J: TRBJ2-7
CDR3: CASSPHLGVSYEQYF

V: TRBV5-1
J: TRBJ2-7
CDR3: CASNSGASYEQYF

V: TRBV30
J: TRBJ1-6
CDR3: CAWIGSGNSPLHF

V: TRBV5-1
J: TRBJ2-2
CDR3: CASSLAVGVAGELFF

V: TRBV19
J: TRBJ2-2
CDR3: CASSLGAGELFF

V: TRBV28
J: TRBJ1-4
CDR3: CASSFPIREKLFF

V: TRBV2
J: TRBJ1-5
CDR3: CASRPLGRQPQHF

V: TRBV24-1
J: TRBJ2-1
CDR3: CATGDRGEGEQFF

V: TRBV3-1/TRBV3-2
J: TRBJ1-4
CDR3: CASSKNEKLFF

V: TRBV6-5
J: TRBJ1-5
CDR3: CASSRALPPNQPQHF

V: TRBV7-8
J: TRBJ2-5
CDR3: CASSTERGGRETQYF

V: TRBV19
J: TRBJ1-5
CDR3: CASSTGQLNQPQHF

V: TRBV11-3
J: TRBJ2-3
CDR3: CASSLGRRGSTDTQYF